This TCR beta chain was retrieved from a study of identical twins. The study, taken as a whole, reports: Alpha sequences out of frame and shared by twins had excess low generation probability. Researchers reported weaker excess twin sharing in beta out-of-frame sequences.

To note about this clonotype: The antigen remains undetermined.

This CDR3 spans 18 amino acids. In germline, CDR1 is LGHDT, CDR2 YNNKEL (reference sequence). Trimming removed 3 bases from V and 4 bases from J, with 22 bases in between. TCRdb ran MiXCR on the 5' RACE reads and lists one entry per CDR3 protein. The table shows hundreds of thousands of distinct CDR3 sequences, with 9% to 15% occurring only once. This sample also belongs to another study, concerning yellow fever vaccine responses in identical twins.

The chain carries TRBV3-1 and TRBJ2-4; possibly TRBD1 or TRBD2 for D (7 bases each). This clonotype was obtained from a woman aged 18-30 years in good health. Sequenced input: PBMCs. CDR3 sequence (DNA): TGTGCCAGCAGCCATAGAGGCTCCGCAGGGGGGGTGAAAAACATTCAGTACTTC. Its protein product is CASSHRGSAGGVKNIQYF.